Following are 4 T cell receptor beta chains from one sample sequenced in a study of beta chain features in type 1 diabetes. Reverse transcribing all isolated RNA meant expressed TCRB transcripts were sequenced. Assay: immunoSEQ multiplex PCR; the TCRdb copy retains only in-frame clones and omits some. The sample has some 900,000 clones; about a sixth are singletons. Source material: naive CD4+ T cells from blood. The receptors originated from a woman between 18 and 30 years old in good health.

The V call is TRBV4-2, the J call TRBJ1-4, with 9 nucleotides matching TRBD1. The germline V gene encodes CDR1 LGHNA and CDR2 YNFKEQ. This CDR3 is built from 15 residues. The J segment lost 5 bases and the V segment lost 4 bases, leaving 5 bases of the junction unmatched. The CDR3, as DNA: TGTGCCAGCAGCCTCGCCGGGACAGGGAATGAAAAACTGTTTTTT. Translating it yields CASSLAGTGNEKLFF.

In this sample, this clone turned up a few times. The CDR3 loop reads CARRTDTQYF. The CDR3 DNA reads TGCGCCAGGAGGACGGATACGCAGTATTTT. The V call is TRBV10-1, the J call TRBJ2-3; D not resolved. The CDR3 contains 10 residues. The germline V gene encodes CDR1 WNHNN and CDR2 SYGVQD (reference sequence). The V gene lost 9 bases and the J gene lost 6 bases, with 7 bases spanning the gap.

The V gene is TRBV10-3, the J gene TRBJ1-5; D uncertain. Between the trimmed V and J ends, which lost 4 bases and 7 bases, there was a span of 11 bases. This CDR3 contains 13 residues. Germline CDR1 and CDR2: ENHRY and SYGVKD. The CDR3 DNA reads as TGTGCCATCAGTGGAGGCACTGAGCAGCCCCAGCATTTT. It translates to CAISGGTEQPQHF.

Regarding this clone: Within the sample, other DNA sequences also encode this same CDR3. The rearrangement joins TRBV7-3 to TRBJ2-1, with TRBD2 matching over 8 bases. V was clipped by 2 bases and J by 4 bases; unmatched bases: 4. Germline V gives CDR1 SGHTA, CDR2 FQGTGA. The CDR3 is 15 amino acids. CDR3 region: CASSLGLADYNEQFF. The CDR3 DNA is TGTGCCAGCAGCTTAGGACTAGCCGATTACAATGAGCAGTTCTTC.